This is a list of T cell receptor beta chains from one sample in a study of radiotherapy plus CTLA-4 blockade in lung cancer. The protocol was immunoSEQ multiplex PCR, while the TCRdb copy is restricted to in-frame clones and leaves out a portion. Among about 110,000 clones, more than 65% were seen once, and the ten largest hold 2.5% to 3.5%. The sequences come from peripheral blood, collected from a patient treated with radiotherapy plus ipilimumab. The origin of the receptors is a human donor with non-small cell lung cancer that progressed on radiotherapy plus ipilimumab. Some clones in this sample may be carry-over from other donors' samples. The CDR3 runs from the conserved cysteine through the conserved F or W. A D gene is named only where the DNA matches it firmly. Clone size is given for some rows only: seen once, a few or many times, or a class if the clone is expanded.

size	V	J	D	DNA	CDR3
NA	TRBV6-4	TRBJ2-3	TRBD2	TGTGCCAGCAGTGACTCGACTAGCGGGGGGGCAGATACGCAGTATTTT	CASSDSTSGGADTQYF
NA	TRBV5-1	TRBJ2-1	TRBD1	TGCGCCAGCAGCGCCCCCGGGACAGGGTCCTACAATGAGCAGTTCTTC	CASSAPGTGSYNEQFF
NA	TRBV12-5	TRBJ2-5	NA	TGTGCTAGTGGTTTGGATCAAGAGACCCAGTACTTC	CASGLDQETQYF
NA	TRBV28	TRBJ1-4	NA	TGTGCCATCTGGGGGGGAACTAATGAAAAACTGTTTTTT	CAIWGGTNEKLFF
NA	TRBV6-6	TRBJ2-7	NA	TGTGCCAGCACCTCTCCAAGGGTGGGTGGGGAGCAGTACTTC	CASTSPRVGGEQYF
NA	TRBV6-5	TRBJ2-7	TRBD1	TGTGCCAGCAGTTACTTGGGACAGGGGGCTGTGCAGTACTTC	CASSYLGQGAVQYF
NA	TRBV18	TRBJ2-5	NA	TGTGCCAGCTCACCATTGGGGCAGAGTCAAGAGACCCAGTACTTC	CASSPLGQSQETQYF
few	TRBV15	TRBJ2-7	TRBD1	TGTGCCACCAGCGGGACAGGGGGGGCATCCTACGAGCAGTACTTC	CATSGTGGASYEQYF
NA	TRBV2	TRBJ1-5	TRBD1	TGTGCCAGCAGTGAGCAGGGGGATCAGCCCCAGCATTTT	CASSEQGDQPQHF
NA	TRBV7-3	TRBJ2-3	NA	TGTGCCAGCAGCCCCCTCGGGTATGGGTACACAGATACGCAGTATTTT	CASSPLGYGYTDTQYF
NA	TRBV6-6	TRBJ2-3	NA	TGTGCCAGCAGTTACTCACAGGGTACGAGCACAGATACGCAGTATTTT	CASSYSQGTSTDTQYF
NA	TRBV5-1	TRBJ1-6	NA	TGCGCCAGCAGCTTGGCCGGATATTCACCCCTCCACTTT	CASSLAGYSPLHF
NA	TRBV6-5	TRBJ2-5	NA	TGTGCCAGCAGTTCTCCGCCGCAAGAGACCCAGTACTTC	CASSSPPQETQYF
NA	TRBV18	TRBJ2-5	NA	TGTGCCAGCTCAAAAGGGGGGCAAGAGACCCAGTACTTC	CASSKGGQETQYF
NA	TRBV7-2	TRBJ2-7	NA	TGTGCCAGCAGCTTGACGGGGGCCTACGAGCAGTACTTC	CASSLTGAYEQYF
NA	TRBV28	TRBJ1-6	TRBD1	TGTGCCAGCAGGACTACCGGGACAGGGGGCGATTCACCCCTCCACTTT	CASRTTGTGGDSPLHF
NA	TRBV27	TRBJ2-7	TRBD1	TGTGCCAGCAGGGGACAGGGGGTGCGCGAGCAGTACTTC	CASRGQGVREQYF
NA	TRBV19	TRBJ2-7	TRBD1	TGTGCCAGTAGTGCCGGGACAGGGGGTTCCTACGAGCAGTACTTC	CASSAGTGGSYEQYF
NA	TRBV4-2	TRBJ2-3	NA	TGTGCCAGCAGCCAAGACTTAGGGGCAGATACGCAGTATTTT	CASSQDLGADTQYF
NA	TRBV2	TRBJ1-2	NA	TGTGCCAGCGTACTACAGGGAGGCTATGGCTACACCTTC	CASVLQGGYGYTF
NA	TRBV20-1	TRBJ2-5	NA	TGCAGTGCTAGTCAGGAGACCCAGTACTTC	CSASQETQYF
NA	TRBV6-4	TRBJ2-1	NA	TGTGCCAGCAGTGTACAGGTGGGGTACAATGAGCAGTTCTTC	CASSVQVGYNEQFF
once	TRBV4-3	TRBJ2-3	TRBD1	TGCGCCAGCAGCCAAGCTCCTTTCGGGACAGGGGTTGGTACAGATACGCAATATTTT	CASSQAPFGTGVGTDTQYF
NA	TRBV28	TRBJ2-3	TRBD2	TGTGCCAGCAGGCGCCCGGGGACTATTTTAGGAGATACGCAGTATTTT	CASRRPGTILGDTQYF
NA	TRBV9	TRBJ1-4	TRBD1	TGTGCCAGCAGCGTAGCTACAAGAATGGGGCAGGGGGTCTCTGTTAATGAAAAACTGTTTTTT	CASSVATRMGQGVSVNEKLFF
NA	TRBV5-1	TRBJ2-3	NA	TGCGCCAGCAGCTGGGGCAGAGGGGACTCAAGTTCAGATACGCAGTATTTT	CASSWGRGDSSSDTQYF
once	TRBV27	TRBJ1-6	NA	TGTGCCAGCAGTTTGGGGAGCTCCTATAATTCACCCCTCCACTTT	CASSLGSSYNSPLHF
NA	TRBV5-1	TRBJ2-7	TRBD1	TGCGCCAGCAGCTTGGATGGACAGGTTATCTACGAGCAGTACTTC	CASSLDGQVIYEQYF
NA	TRBV18	TRBJ1-1	NA	TGTGCCAGCTCAAATGACAGGCTCGTGGCTGAAGCTTTCTTT	CASSNDRLVAEAFF
NA	TRBV6-1	TRBJ2-3	NA	TGTGCCAGCAGTGAAAGAGCGGCGGCAGATACGCAGTATTTT	CASSERAAADTQYF
NA	TRBV4-1	TRBJ2-5	TRBD2	TGCGCCAGCAGCCAAGGGGCGGGGGGCTGGGAGACCCAGTACTTC	CASSQGAGGWETQYF
NA	TRBV23-1	TRBJ1-1	NA	TGCGCCAGCAGTCAATCCCGTCCGGGGGAGCAGAACACTGAAGCTTTCTTT	CASSQSRPGEQNTEAFF
NA	TRBV5-1	TRBJ1-1	TRBD1	TGCGCCAGCAGCCCGGGACAGGGGGGATTGGGGTGGTCTGAAGCTTTCTTT	CASSPGQGGLGWSEAFF
NA	TRBV4-1	TRBJ1-5	TRBD1	TGCGCCAGCAGCCAAGTCGGGACAGGGCTCCGGCAGCCCCAGCATTTT	CASSQVGTGLRQPQHF
NA	TRBV9	TRBJ1-3	NA	TGTGCCTGCCCGGGACTGAACTCTGGAAACACCATATATTTT	CACPGLNSGNTIYF
NA	TRBV7-2	TRBJ2-1	NA	TGTGCCAGCAGCTTTCAGGAGAGCTCCTACAATGAGCAGTTCTTC	CASSFQESSYNEQFF
NA	TRBV7-2	TRBJ1-2	TRBD1	TGTGCCAGCAGCTCCAGACAGGGGATCTATGGCTACACCTTC	CASSSRQGIYGYTF
NA	TRBV25-1	TRBJ1-1	NA	TGTGCCAGCAGTGAATACGGTGAAGCTTTCTTT	CASSEYGEAFF
NA	TRBV19	TRBJ1-2	TRBD1	TGTGCCATCCGACAGGGGAATCCTGTTGGCTACACCTTC	CAIRQGNPVGYTF
NA	TRBV2	TRBJ2-5	TRBD1	TGTGCCAGCAGTCCTTTGACAGGGTCCGGGTGGGAGACCCAGTACTTC	CASSPLTGSGWETQYF
few	TRBV7-2	TRBJ1-3	TRBD1	TGTGCCAGCAGCTATACAGGGGGTCCGGTCGGAAACACCATATATTTT	CASSYTGGPVGNTIYF
NA	TRBV7-8	TRBJ1-5	NA	TGTGCCAGCAGCCCAACAGGATATAGCAATCAGCCCCAGCATTTT	CASSPTGYSNQPQHF
NA	TRBV6-5	TRBJ2-3	NA	TGTGCCAGCAGTTACCGGGACAGCACAGATACGCAGTATTTT	CASSYRDSTDTQYF
NA	TRBV9	TRBJ2-7	NA	TGTGCCAGCAGCGTGGGGGCGTTAGCCTACGAGCAGTACTTC	CASSVGALAYEQYF
NA	TRBV2	TRBJ2-1	TRBD2	TGTGCCAGCAGTGAAATGGTACTAGCGGGGGGGGTTCGGGACAATGAGCAGTTCTTC	CASSEMVLAGGVRDNEQFF
NA	TRBV19	TRBJ1-5	TRBD1	TGTGCCAGTAGGCCGACAGGGTCCAATCAGCCCCAGCATTTT	CASRPTGSNQPQHF
NA	TRBV11-2	TRBJ2-7	NA	TGCGCCAGCAGCTCCGGGACGGGGAGTACCTACGAGCAGTACTTC	CASSSGTGSTYEQYF
NA	TRBV11-1	TRBJ1-2	NA	TGTGCCAGCAGCTTAGGTGATGCAGGGGTCAGCTTGGACGGTGGCTACACCTTC	CASSLGDAGVSLDGGYTF
NA	TRBV29-1	TRBJ1-5	TRBD1	TGCAGCGTGAGGACAGGACAGGAGCAGCCCCAGCATTTT	CSVRTGQEQPQHF
NA	TRBV11-3	TRBJ2-3	TRBD1	TGTGCCAGCAGCTTAAACAGGGGGCCCACAGATACGCAGTATTTT	CASSLNRGPTDTQYF
NA	TRBV5-5	TRBJ1-3	NA	TGTGCCAGCAGCTTGGGGCAGGGGACAGGAAACACCATATATTTT	CASSLGQGTGNTIYF
few	TRBV7-2	TRBJ1-1	TRBD1	TGTGCCAGCAGCTTAGGGGACAGGGGGGACACTGAAGCTTTCTTT	CASSLGDRGDTEAFF
once	TRBV4-2	TRBJ1-6	NA	TGTGCCAGCAGCCAAGAAGGGTACAATTCACCCCTCCACTTT	CASSQEGYNSPLHF
NA	TRBV19	TRBJ1-4	NA	TGTGCCAGTAGTAGCCCCGGACAGATTAATGAAAAACTGTTTTTT	CASSSPGQINEKLFF